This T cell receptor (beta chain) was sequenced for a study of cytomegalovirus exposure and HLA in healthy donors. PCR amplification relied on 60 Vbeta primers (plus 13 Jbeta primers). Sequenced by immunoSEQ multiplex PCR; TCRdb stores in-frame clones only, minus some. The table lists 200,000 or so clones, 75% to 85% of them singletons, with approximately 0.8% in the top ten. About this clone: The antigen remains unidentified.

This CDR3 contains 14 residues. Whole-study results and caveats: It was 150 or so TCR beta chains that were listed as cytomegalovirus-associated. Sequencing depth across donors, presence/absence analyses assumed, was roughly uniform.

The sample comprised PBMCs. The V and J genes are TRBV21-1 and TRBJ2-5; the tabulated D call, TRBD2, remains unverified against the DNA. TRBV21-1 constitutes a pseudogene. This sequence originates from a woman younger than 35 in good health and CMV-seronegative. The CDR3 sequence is CASRGELAPETQYF. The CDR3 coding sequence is TGTGCCAGCAGGGGAGAACTAGCCCCAGAGACCCAGTACTTC.